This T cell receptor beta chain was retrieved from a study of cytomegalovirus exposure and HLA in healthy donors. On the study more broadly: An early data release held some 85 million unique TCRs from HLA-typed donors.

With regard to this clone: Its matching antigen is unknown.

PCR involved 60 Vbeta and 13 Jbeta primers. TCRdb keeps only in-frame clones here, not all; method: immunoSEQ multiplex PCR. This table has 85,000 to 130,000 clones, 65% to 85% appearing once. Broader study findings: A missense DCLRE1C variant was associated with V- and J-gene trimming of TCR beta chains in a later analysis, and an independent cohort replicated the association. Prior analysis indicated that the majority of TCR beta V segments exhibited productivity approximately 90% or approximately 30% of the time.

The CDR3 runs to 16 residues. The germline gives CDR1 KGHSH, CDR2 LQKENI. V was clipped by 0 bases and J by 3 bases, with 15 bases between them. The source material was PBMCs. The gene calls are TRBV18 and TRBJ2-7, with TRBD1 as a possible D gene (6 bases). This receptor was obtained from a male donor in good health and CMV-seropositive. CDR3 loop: CASSPPNRVRDYEQYF. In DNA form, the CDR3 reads TGTGCCAGCTCACCACCGAACAGGGTTCGGGACTACGAGCAGTACTTC.